This TCR beta chain appears in the sequencing data of a study of blood T cell repertoires in COVID-19. The overall study: COVID-19 samples collected from the United States, Italy and Spain covered acute and convalescent phases.

Germline CDR1 is SGDLS and CDR2 is YYNGEE. The V gene end was trimmed by 0 bases and the J gene end by 3 bases; junction bases not matched to a gene: 6. This CDR3 has 17 residues. This clone was observed a single time. Authors' methods: Amplification from reference gene primers served as the basis for estimated nucleated cell counts. Sequenced by immunoSEQ multiplex PCR; TCRdb stores in-frame clones only, minus some. That table supplies the V and J calls and clone size; D and trimming were determined from the DNA. The data hold 15,000 to 20,000 clones, with roughly 89% observed a single time. Sequencing was done on a sample of peripheral blood. This TCR derives from a human donor in a cohort sampled during active COVID-19. The gene calls are TRBV9 and TRBJ2-3, with 11 positions matching TRBD1. The CDR3 DNA follows: TGTGCCAGCAGCGTAGGTGGGGGACAGGGGGTTACAGATACGCAGTATTTT. It encodes CASSVGGGQGVTDTQYF.